This TCR beta chain is drawn from a study of Graves' ophthalmopathy and Graves' hyperthyroidism. Overall study findings and caveats: Most thyroid clonotypes expanded beyond 0.001 frequency were also found in blood.

This CDR3 region has 15 residues. Unmatched junction bases numbered 11, after V lost 3 bases and J lost 8 bases. CDR1 is MDHEN, CDR2 SYDVKM, per germline. Amplification from RNA transcripts yielded the TCR beta CDR3 regions. Amplification began with first-round RT-PCR using HTBI primers, then second-round multiplex PCR was performed. A single record per CDR3 protein comes from TCRdb applying MiXCR to the multiplex PCR reads. Among some 350,000 distinct CDR3 sequences listed, about 18% were seen once. Comments on this clonotype: The antigen remains unidentified.

Certain patients, namely those with other autoimmune diseases, uncontrolled infections, pregnancy or lactation, were excluded. The J gene is TRBJ1-2, the V gene TRBV28, with 8 bases that match TRBD1. Source material: peripheral blood. This TCR came from an adult woman with stable Graves' hyperthyroidism. The CDR3: CASSLGRGRLAGYTF. The CDR3 bases are TGTGCCAGCAGTTTGGGCAGGGGGCGCTTGGCGGGCTACACCTTC.